The present entry profiles one TCR beta chain with its context. This clonotype was observed many times. Its antigen is still unknown. No base-level quality is on record; no much larger clone is a single base apart. The CDR3 numbers 14 residues from cysteine through phenylalanine. Only the CDR3 part of the read is kept: 42 bases, read in frame from the first base. CDR1 and CDR2 (DFQATT, SNEGSKA) derive from the germline V gene (reference sequence). Trimming costs V 3 bases and J 0 bases, and their ends lie 12 bases apart. The TCR beta CDR3 regions were amplified from the RNA transcripts. The TCR CDR3 was subjected to a first round of RT-PCR using the HTBI primer set and the Qiagen OneStep RT-PCR kit. A second multiplex PCR round built the libraries, followed by size selection and purification. The libraries were sequenced on an Illumina HiSeq2000 using paired-end 100 bp reads. In the original analysis: SOAPnuke was used to process the raw data, removing reads that contained adapters or uncalled bases, had a mean Phred below 15, or lacked an exact match to the constant primer or identifier. High-quality paired reads were merged using COPE v1.2.5, and each unique nucleotide sequence was defined as a clonotype. MiTCR v1.1 was used to align clonotypes to the IMGT TRBV, TRBD and TRBJ reference segments. The analysis was restricted to V-J combinations with a frequency above 0.0001, which together covered just over 99% of the repertoires. The TCS score was defined as F50 (clonal expansion) divided by E x V (chaos), with BLOSUM62-based TCRdist calculated between CDR3 peptides within each V-J. Welch's t-statistics and random forest reduced roughly 540 V-J features to 10 to 15, which were used in a naive Bayes classifier (R e1071). The similarity between thyroid and blood repertoires was quantified using the Morisita-Horn index. TCRdb applied fastp at Q25 and MiXCR to the public reads, then kept only in-frame beta chains. Rows matching on CDR3 protein sequence are summarized as one entry with the most common DNA and genes. The V and J calls come from TCRdb's annotation, not from the publication. A total of fewer than 750,000 distinct CDR3 sequences appear in this sample, under 60% of them only once. The ten most abundant clones make up roughly 8.2% of the sample.

The sample belongs to a study of T cells in Graves' hyperthyroidism and ophthalmopathy (dated by TCRdb to the late 2010s). Describing the broader study: A discovery cohort of about 96 patients, about 44 with Graves' ophthalmopathy and about 58 with stable Graves' hyperthyroidism, was used to find distinguishing TCR V-J signatures. Prospective prediction of ophthalmopathy was tested in an independent validation cohort consisting of some 20 hyperthyroidism patients and 17 patients who later progressed to ophthalmopathy. The paper reports TCR Vbeta CDR3 sequencing of roughly 140 peripheral blood samples: approximately 43 ophthalmopathy, fewer than 85 hyperthyroidism and 17 progressor patients. In addition, the study compared T-cell repertoires in thyroid tissue and in blood from six Graves' hyperthyroidism patients. After blood sampling, hyperthyroidism patients were treated with methimazole at a starting dose of 30 mg daily, and ophthalmopathy patients were treated with high-dose intravenous methylprednisolone. For training and testing, the 110 or so patients in the discovery cohort were randomly divided in a 7:3 ratio.

Stable Graves' hyperthyroidism was defined as no progression to ophthalmopathy during 18 months of follow-up. The hyperthyroidism patients were between 18 and 65 years old and newly diagnosed, with a disease duration of less than 2 months. Patients with uncontrolled infections, other autoimmune diseases, pregnancy or lactation were excluded. Diagnoses were based on clinical symptoms, serum thyroxine and TRAb, thyroid ultrasound and orbital computed tomography. Trizol reagent was used to extract total RNA, and RNA quality was then checked on an Agilent 2100 Bioanalyzer. Points the paper makes about the study in general: In validation, progression to ophthalmopathy was predicted by the model with nearly 71% sensitivity and 72% to 85% specificity, a median of approximately 6.5 months before onset. In cross-validation, a model built on a 13 V-J signature told ophthalmopathy apart from stable hyperthyroidism with under 90% sensitivity and about 81% specificity, and in testing the same model reached 80%/75%. Most expanded thyroid clonotypes (frequency above 0.001) were also detected in blood, suggesting blood repertoires may reflect thyroid immune responses. No statistical method was used to fix the sample size in advance, and group allocation was not hidden from the investigators.

The TCR originated in a woman between 18 and 30 years old with Graves' hyperthyroidism. This receptor chain uses TRBV20-1 and TRBJ2-7; a tentative D match to TRBD1 spans 6 bases. Sample: peripheral blood or thyroid tissue (not recorded which). The encoded CDR3 is CSARDSYSSYEQYF. DNA sequence: TGCAGTGCTAGGGACAGCTATAGCTCCTACGAGCAGTACTTC.